This T cell receptor beta chain was captured in a study of blood T cells in healthy people across ages. Together with a sample-barcoded 5' primer, a J-beta primer mix was included in a second PCR lasting about 7 to 11 cycles. TCRdb independently ran MiXCR on the 5' RACE reads; one entry per CDR3 protein. The top ten clones hold roughly 10% of a sample with 800,000 to 950,000 distinct CDR3 sequences, about 27% of them seen once. The CDR3 is 14 residues long. The V segment lost 3 bases and the J segment 4 bases; nucleotides outside the gene matches: 6. Per the germline V gene, CDR1 is GTSNPN and CDR2 is SVGIG (reference sequence). The same data also went into a second study, on T cells of mothers and their children. That source reports: Donors were three healthy Caucasian mothers and their six children. Once extracted, all RNA went into cDNA synthesis at approximately 1.5 ug per 15 ul. Biologically related mothers and children overlapped slightly more than unrelated pairs, a non-significant difference.

The receptor's source is a woman in her 40s in good health. Sequencing was done on a sample of blood. J is TRBJ1-1 and V is TRBV30; TRBD1 matches at 9 bases. The CDR3 protein is CAWSQGTGLTEAFF. CDR3 in DNA: TGTGCCTGGAGCCAAGGGACAGGGCTCACTGAAGCTTTCTTT. Complete variable domain (other parts from reference TRBV30 and TRBJ1-1): SQTIHQWPATLVQPVGSPLSLECTVEGTSNPNLYWYRQAAGRGLQLLFYSVGIGQISSEVPQNLSASRPQDRQFILSSKKLLLSDSGFYLCAWSQGTGLTEAFFGQGTRLTVV.